This T cell receptor beta chain was found in a study of T cells after yellow fever vaccination. This clonotype was observed at least ten times. One entry per CDR3 protein, called by TCRdb with MiXCR from the 5' RACE reads. The sample carries hundreds of thousands of distinct CDR3 sequences, around 12% recorded once. This CDR3 is built from 15 residues. In germline, CDR1 is SGHTA, CDR2 FQGTGA. Trimming took 1 base from V and 2 from J, leaving 10 bases between them. V usage is TRBV7-3 and J usage is TRBJ2-3, with D unclear. The material was PBMCs, obtained on the day of the yellow fever booster vaccination. The clonotype originates from a young man who received the YFV17D yellow fever vaccine. DNA for the CDR3: TGTGCCAGCAGCTTAAGGCATGCAGTCACAGATACGCAGTATTTT. Amino acid sequence: CASSLRHAVTDTQYF.